This TCR beta chain was identified in a study of T cells in Graves' hyperthyroidism and ophthalmopathy. Study-level results: In simple terms, a model built on 13 V-J features told ophthalmopathy apart from stable hyperthyroidism. Most expanded thyroid clonotypes above 0.001 also appeared in blood. Ophthalmopathy onset followed model prediction by a median approximately seven months.

Not enrolled were patients with uncontrolled infection, other autoimmune disease, pregnancy or lactation. RNA transcripts served as the template for amplifying TCR beta CDR3 regions. TCR CDR3 regions were first amplified by RT-PCR with HTBI primers. MiXCR was run by TCRdb on the multiplex PCR reads, yielding one entry per CDR3 protein. The sample records roughly 500,000 distinct CDR3 sequences, around 46% being singletons. The V gene's germline CDR1 is LGHNA and CDR2 YSLEER. Trimming removed 1 base from V and 9 bases from J; junction bases left unmatched: 4. This CDR3 comprises 14 residues. As for this clonotype: The antigen remains unidentified. One base away lies a much larger clone, so this may be a sequencing read error.

The sample was peripheral blood or thyroid tissue (not recorded which). The chain has TRBV4-3 and TRBJ1-5, with 9 bases identical to TRBD1. The TCR comes from an adult woman with Graves' disease, either hyperthyroidism or ophthalmopathy (not recorded which). The CDR3, as DNA: TGCGCCAGCAGCCAAGGGACAGGGGTCCGGCCCCAGCATTTT. It is translated as CASSQGTGVRPQHF.